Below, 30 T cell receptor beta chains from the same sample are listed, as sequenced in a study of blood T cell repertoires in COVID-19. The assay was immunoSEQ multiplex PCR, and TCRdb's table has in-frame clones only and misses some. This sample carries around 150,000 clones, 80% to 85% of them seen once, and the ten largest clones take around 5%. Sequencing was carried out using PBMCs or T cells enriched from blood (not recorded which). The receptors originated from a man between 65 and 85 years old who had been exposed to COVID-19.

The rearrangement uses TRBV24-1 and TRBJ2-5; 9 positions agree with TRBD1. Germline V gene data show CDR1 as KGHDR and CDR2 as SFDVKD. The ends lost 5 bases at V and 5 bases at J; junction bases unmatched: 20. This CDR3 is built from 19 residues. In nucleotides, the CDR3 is TGTGCCACCAGTGTCCTTGACTCCGGGACAGGGTTTTATCAGGAGACCCAGTACTTC. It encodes CATSVLDSGTGFYQETQYF.

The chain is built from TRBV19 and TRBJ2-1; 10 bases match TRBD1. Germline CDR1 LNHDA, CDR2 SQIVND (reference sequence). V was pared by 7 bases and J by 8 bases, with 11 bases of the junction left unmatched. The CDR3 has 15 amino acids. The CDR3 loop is CASTVRQGARDEQFF. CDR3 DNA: TGTGCCAGTACCGTGAGACAGGGGGCTCGTGATGAGCAGTTCTTC.

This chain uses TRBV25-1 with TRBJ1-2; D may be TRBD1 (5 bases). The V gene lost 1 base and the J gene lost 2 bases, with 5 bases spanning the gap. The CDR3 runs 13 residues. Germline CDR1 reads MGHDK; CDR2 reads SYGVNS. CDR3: CASSESGNYGYTF. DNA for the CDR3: TGTGCCAGCAGTGAATCAGGGAACTATGGCTACACCTTC.

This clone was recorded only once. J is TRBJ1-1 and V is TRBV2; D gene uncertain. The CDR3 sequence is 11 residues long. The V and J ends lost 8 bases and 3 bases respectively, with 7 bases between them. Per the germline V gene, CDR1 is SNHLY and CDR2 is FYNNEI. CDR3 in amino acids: CASSGDTEAFF. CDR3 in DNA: TGTGCCAGCTCCGGAGACACTGAAGCTTTCTTT.

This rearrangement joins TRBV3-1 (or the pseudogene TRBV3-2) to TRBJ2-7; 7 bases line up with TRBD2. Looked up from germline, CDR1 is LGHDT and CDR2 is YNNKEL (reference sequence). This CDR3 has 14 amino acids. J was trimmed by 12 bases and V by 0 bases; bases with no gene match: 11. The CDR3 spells CASSQDPPSGGLYF. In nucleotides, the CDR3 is TGTGCCAGCAGCCAAGACCCCCCTTCGGGAGGTTTGTACTTC.

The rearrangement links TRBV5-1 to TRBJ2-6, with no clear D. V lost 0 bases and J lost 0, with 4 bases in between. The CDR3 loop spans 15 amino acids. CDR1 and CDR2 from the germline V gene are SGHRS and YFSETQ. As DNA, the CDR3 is TGCGCCAGCAGCTTGGCCAACTCTGGGGCCAACGTCCTGACTTTC. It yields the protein CASSLANSGANVLTF. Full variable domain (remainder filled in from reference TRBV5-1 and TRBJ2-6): KAGVTQTPRYLIKTRGQQVTLSCSPISGHRSVSWYQQTPGQGLQFLFEYFSETQRNKGNFPGRFSGRQFSNSRSEMNVSTLELGDSALYLCASSLANSGANVLTFGAGSRLTVL.

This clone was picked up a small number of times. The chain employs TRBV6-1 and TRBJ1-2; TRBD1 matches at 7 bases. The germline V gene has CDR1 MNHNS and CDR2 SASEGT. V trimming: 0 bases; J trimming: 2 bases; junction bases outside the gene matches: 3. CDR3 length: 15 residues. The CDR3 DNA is TGTGCCAGCAGTGAAGCTTCGACAGGGAACTATGGCTACACCTTC. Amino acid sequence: CASSEASTGNYGYTF.

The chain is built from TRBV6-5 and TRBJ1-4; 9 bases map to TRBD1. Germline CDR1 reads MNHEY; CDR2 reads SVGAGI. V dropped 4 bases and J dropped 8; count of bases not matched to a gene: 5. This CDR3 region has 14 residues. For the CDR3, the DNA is TGTGCCAGCAGTTTGGGACAGGGTCAGGAAAAACTGTTTTTT. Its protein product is CASSLGQGQEKLFF.

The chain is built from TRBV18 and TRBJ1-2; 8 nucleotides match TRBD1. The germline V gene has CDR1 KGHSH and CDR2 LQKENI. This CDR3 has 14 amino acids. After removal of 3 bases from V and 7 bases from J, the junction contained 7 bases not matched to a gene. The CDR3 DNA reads TGTGCCAGCTCACCCACGACAGGGGAGGGTGGCTACACCTTC. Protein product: CASSPTTGEGGYTF.

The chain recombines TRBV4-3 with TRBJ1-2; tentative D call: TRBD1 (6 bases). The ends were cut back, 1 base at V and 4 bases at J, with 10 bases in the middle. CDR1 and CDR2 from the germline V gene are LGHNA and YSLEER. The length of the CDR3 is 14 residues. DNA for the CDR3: TGCGCCAGCAGCCAAGTCGGGGGGCCCTATGGCTACACCTTC. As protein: CASSQVGGPYGYTF.

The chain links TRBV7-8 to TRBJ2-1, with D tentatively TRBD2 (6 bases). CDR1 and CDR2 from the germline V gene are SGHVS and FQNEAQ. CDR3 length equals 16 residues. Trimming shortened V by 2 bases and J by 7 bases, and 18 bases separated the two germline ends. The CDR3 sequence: CASSLTGTGTGNEQFF. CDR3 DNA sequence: TGTGCCAGCAGCTTAACCGGGACTGGCACTGGGAATGAGCAGTTCTTC. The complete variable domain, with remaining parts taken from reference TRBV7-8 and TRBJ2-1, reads GAGVSQSPRYKVAKRGQDVALRCDPISGHVSLFWYQQALGQGPEFLTYFQNEAQLDKSGLPSDRFFAERPEGSVSTLKIQRTQQEDSAVYLCASSLTGTGTGNEQFFGPGTRLTVL.

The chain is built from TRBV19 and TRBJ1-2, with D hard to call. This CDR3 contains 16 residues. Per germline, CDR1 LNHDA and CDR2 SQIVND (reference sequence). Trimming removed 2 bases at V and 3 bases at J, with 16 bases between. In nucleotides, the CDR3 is TGTGCCAGTAGTATACGACGATCGGGAGGCGACTATGGCTACACCTTC. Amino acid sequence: CASSIRRSGGDYGYTF.

As DNA, the CDR3 is TGTGCCAGCAGCTTAGAACAGACCAATCAGCCCCAGCATTTT. Residues: CASSLEQTNQPQHF. The V call is TRBV7-2, the J call TRBJ1-5; unclear D gene. The V gene lost 1 base and the J gene lost 3 bases, with 7 bases spanning the gap. CDR1 is SGHTA, CDR2 FQGNSA, per germline. The CDR3 totals 14 residues.

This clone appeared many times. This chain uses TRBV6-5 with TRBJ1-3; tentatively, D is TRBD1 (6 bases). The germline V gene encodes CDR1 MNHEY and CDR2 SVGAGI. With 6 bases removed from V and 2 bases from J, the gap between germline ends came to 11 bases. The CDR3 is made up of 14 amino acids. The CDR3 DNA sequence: TGTGCCAGCAGATCGGGACACACTGGAAACACCATATATTTT. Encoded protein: CASRSGHTGNTIYF.

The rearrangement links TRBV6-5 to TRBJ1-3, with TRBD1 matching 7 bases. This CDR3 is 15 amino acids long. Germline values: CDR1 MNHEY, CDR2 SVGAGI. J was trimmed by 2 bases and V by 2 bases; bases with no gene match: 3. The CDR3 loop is CASSYEQGTGNTIYF. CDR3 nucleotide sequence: TGTGCCAGCAGTTACGAACAGGGGACTGGAAACACCATATATTTT.

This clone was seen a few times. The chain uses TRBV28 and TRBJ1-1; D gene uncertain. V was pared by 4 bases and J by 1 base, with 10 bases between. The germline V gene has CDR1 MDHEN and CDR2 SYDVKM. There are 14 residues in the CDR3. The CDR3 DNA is TGTGCCAGCAGTTCCCTCCGGGGGAACACTGAAGCTTTCTTT. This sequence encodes CASSSLRGNTEAFF.

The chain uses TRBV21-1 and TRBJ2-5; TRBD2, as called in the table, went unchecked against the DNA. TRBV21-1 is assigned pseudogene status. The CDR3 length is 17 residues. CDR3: CASSETSGSSERETQYF. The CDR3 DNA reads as TGTGCCAGCAGCGAGACTAGCGGGAGTTCAGAGAGAGAGACCCAGTACTTC.

CDR3 sequence (DNA): TGTGCCAGCTCCACTGGGACAGGGGCGGATGAAAAACTGTTTTTT. It translates to CASSTGTGADEKLFF. The chain employs TRBV18 and TRBJ1-4; the match to TRBD1 covers 10 bases. Germline-derived CDR1 and CDR2 are KGHSH and LQKENI. This CDR3 spans 15 amino acids. The V segment lost 6 bases and the J segment 6 bases; nucleotides outside the gene matches: 7.

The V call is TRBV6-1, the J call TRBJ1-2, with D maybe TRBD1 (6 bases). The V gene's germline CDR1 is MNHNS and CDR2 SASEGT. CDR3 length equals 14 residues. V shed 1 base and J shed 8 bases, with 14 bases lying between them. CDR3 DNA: TGTGCCAGCAGTGAAGAGTGGGGGGGCTTCGGCTACACCTTC. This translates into CASSEEWGGFGYTF.

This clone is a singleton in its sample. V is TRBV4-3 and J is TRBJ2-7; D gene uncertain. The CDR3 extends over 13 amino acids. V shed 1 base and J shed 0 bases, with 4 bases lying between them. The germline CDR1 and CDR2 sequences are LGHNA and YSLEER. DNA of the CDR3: TGCGCCAGCAGCCAAGCGAGCTCCTACGAGCAGTACTTC. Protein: CASSQASSYEQYF.

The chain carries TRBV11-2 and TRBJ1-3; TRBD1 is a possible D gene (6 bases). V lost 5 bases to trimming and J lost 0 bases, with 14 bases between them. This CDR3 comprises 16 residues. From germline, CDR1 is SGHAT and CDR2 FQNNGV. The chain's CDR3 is CASSLLRTASGNTIYF. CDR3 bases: TGTGCCAGCAGCCTTTTACGGACAGCCTCTGGAAACACCATATATTTT.

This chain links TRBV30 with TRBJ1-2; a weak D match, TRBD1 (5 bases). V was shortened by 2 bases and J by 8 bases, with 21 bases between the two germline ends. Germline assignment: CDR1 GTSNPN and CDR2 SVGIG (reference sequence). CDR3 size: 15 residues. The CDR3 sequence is CAWSRALRGVGGYTF. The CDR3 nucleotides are TGTGCCTGGAGTCGCGCCTTGCGGGGCGTTGGGGGCTACACCTTC.

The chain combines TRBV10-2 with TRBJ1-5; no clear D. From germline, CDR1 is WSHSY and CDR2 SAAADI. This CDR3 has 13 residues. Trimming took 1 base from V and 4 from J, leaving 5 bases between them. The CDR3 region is CASSEWENQPQHF. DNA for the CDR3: TGCGCCAGCAGTGAGTGGGAGAATCAGCCCCAGCATTTT.

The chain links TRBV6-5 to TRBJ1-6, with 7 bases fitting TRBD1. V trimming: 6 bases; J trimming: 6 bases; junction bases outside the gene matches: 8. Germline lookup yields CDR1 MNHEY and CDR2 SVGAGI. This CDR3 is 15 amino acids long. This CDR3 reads CASRSSGTANSPLHF. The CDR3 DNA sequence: TGTGCCAGCAGGTCTTCCGGGACAGCTAATTCACCCCTCCACTTT.

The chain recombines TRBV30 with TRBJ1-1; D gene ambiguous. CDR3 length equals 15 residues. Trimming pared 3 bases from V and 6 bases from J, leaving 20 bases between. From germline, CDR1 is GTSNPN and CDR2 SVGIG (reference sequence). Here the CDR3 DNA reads TGTGCCTGGAGGCCCACGAACGGGAAGGGCGCTGAAGCTTTCTTT. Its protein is CAWRPTNGKGAEAFF.

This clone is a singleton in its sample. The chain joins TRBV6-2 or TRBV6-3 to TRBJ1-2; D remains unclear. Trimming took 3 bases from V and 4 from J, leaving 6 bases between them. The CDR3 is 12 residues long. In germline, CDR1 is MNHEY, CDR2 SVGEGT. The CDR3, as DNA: TGTGCCAGCAGTTATAACGGCTATGGCTACACCTTC. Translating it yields CASSYNGYGYTF.

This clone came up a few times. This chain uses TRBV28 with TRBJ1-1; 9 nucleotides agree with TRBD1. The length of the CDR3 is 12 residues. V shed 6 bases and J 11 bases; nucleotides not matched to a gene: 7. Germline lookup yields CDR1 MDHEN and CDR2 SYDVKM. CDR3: CASSKRQGGAFF. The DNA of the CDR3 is TGTGCCAGCAGCAAACGACAGGGGGGGGCTTTCTTT.

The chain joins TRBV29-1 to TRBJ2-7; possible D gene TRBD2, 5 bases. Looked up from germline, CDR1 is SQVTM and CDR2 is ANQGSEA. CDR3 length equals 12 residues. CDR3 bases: TGCAGTGCCTCCGGGGACTCCTACGAGCAGTACTTC. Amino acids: CSASGDSYEQYF.

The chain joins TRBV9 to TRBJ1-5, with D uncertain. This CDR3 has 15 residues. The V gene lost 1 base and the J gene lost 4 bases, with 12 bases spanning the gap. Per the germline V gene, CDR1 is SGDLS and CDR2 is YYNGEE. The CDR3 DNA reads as TGTGCCAGCAGCGTAAGTGGACTTGGGAATCAGCCCCAGCATTTT. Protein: CASSVSGLGNQPQHF.

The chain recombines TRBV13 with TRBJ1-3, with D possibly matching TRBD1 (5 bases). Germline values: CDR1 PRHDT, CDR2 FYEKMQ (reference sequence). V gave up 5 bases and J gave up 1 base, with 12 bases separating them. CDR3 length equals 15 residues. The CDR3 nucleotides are TGTGCCAGCAGCGCCCGGACACAGTCTGGAAACACCATATATTTT. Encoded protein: CASSARTQSGNTIYF. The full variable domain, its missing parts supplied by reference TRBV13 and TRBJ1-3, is AAGVIQSPRHLIKEKRETATLKCYPIPRHDTVYWYQQGPGQDPQFLISFYEKMQSDKGSIPDRFSAQQFSDYHSELNMSSLELGDSALYFCASSARTQSGNTIYFGEGSWLTVV.